This record looks at one T cell receptor beta chain sequence and its context. Antigen: not known. The sample comes from a study of tumor and adjacent non-tumor tissue in lung cancer. Whole-study context: Patients comprised about a dozen adenocarcinoma, a couple of squamous cell carcinoma and 1 small cell lung cancer. On average, productive TCRbeta reads reached about 4.17 million per sample.

This CDR3 spans 14 amino acids. CDR1 and CDR2 (germline): MNHNS, SASEGT. The V and J ends lost 10 bases and 7 bases, in that order; junction bases with no gene match: 16. RNA was extracted from bulk tissue without any cell sorting. Distant lung tissue was collected more than 3 cm away from the tumor edge. Three rounds of nested PCR, following a modified ARM-PCR protocol, produced the TCRbeta library. TCRdb re-called the multiplex PCR reads through MiXCR, storing one row per CDR3 protein. The sample includes fewer than 55,000 distinct CDR3 sequences, roughly 60% of them seen just once. Study-level points and caveats: In normal lung, the top 100 clones were significantly more dominant than in tumor.

The sequence was obtained from a woman aged 40 to 50 with non-small cell lung cancer. Sequencing used distant non-tumor lung tissue. The chain carries TRBV6-1 and TRBJ2-7; 7 positions agree with TRBD1. CDR3 region: CANTRSGQEDEQYF. DNA of the CDR3: TGTGCCAACACGCGCAGCGGACAGGAGGATGAGCAGTACTTC.